The rows below give T cell receptor beta chains drawn from one sample of a study of cytomegalovirus exposure and HLA in healthy donors. The data were produced by immunoSEQ multiplex PCR, yet TCRdb's version contains in-frame clones alone and is incomplete. Here the sample table reports about 40,000 clones. The sample comprised PBMCs. These receptors were collected from a male donor in good health and CMV-seronegative. Each CDR3 is given with its conserved first and last residue. Each record gives: J gene, V gene, D gene, CDR3 protein, CDR3 DNA. The D gene is left open where the match is weak.

TRBJ2-2	TRBV4-1	-	CASTTHLGESGELFF	TGCGCCAGCACCACGCATTTAGGGGAATCCGGGGAGCTGTTTTTT
TRBJ1-2	TRBV5-1	-	CASSLASGPFEYGYTF	TGCGCCAGCAGCTTGGCCTCAGGTCCCTTTGAATATGGCTACACCTTC
TRBJ1-1	TRBV7-9	TRBD1	CASSTPGTENTEAFF	TGTGCCAGCAGCACCCCCGGGACAGAGAACACTGAAGCTTTCTTT
TRBJ2-3	TRBV5-1	TRBD2	CASSLELAGEVDTQYF	TGCGCCAGCAGCTTGGAACTAGCGGGAGAAGTAGATACGCAGTATTTT
TRBJ2-1	TRBV4-1	TRBD2	CASSHEGLEGYNEQFF	TGCGCCAGCAGCCACGAAGGACTAGAGGGTTACAATGAGCAGTTCTTC
TRBJ2-1	TRBV5-6	-	CASSLGGGHRVRRNEQFF	TGTGCCAGCAGCTTGGGGGGGGGCCACCGGGTAAGGAGGAATGAGCAGTTCTTC
TRBJ2-2	TRBV19	TRBD1	CASSMTGSGAGELFF	TGTGCCAGTAGTATGACAGGGAGTGGCGCCGGGGAGCTGTTTTTT
TRBJ2-7	TRBV12-5	TRBD1	CASGLSSTGGDEQYF	TGTGCTAGTGGTTTATCCTCGACAGGGGGCGACGAGCAGTACTTC
TRBJ2-3	TRBV7-8	TRBD2	CASSVGAWGGSTDTQYF	TGTGCCAGCAGCGTAGGAGCTTGGGGGGGTAGCACAGATACGCAGTATTTT
TRBJ1-3	TRBV10-3	-	CAISENSLISGNTIYF	TGTGCCATCAGTGAGAACAGCCTTATCTCTGGAAACACCATATATTTT
TRBJ2-7	TRBV4-2	-	CASSRPGSGFYEQYF	TGTGCCAGCAGCCGTCCGGGGTCCGGGTTTTACGAGCAGTACTTC
TRBJ2-1	TRBV7-3	-	CASSFGHSLEDEQFF	TGTGCCAGCAGCTTCGGACATAGTCTCGAAGATGAGCAGTTCTTC
TRBJ1-3	TRBV2	TRBD1	CASSDRGQGNTIYF	TGTGCCAGCAGTGACAGGGGGCAGGGAAACACCATATATTTT
TRBJ1-5	TRBV6-1	-	CASSESGLNQPQHF	TGTGCCAGCAGTGAAAGTGGCCTCAATCAGCCCCAGCATTTT